This entry lists 7 T cell receptor beta chains sequenced from one sample in a study of cytomegalovirus exposure and HLA in healthy donors. PCR amplification relied on 60 Vbeta primers (plus 13 Jbeta primers). Generated by immunoSEQ multiplex PCR, the TCRdb table keeps only in-frame clones and is missing some. The sample consists of 170,000 or so clones, over 70% of them appearing once. Sequencing was carried out using PBMCs. The receptors derive from a woman aged 30 to 39 in good health and CMV-seropositive.

This chain links TRBV11-2 with TRBJ2-5, with a weak D call TRBD1 (6 bases). The DNA end is more similar to TRBJ2-7, so the J call may be wrong. Germline V lookup: CDR1 SGHAT, CDR2 FQNNGV. The CDR3 sequence is 15 residues long. CDR3 region: CASTGKWTVSYEQYF. The DNA of the CDR3 is TGTGCCAGCACGGGGAAGTGGACAGTTTCCTACGAGCAGTACTTC.

The V call is TRBV7-6, the J call TRBJ2-5; 7 nucleotides agree with TRBD1. Trimming at V came to 1 base and at J to 5 bases, leaving 4 bases not matched to a gene. In germline, CDR1 is SGHVS, CDR2 FNYEAQ. This CDR3 is 14 amino acids long. CDR3 loop: CASSLDGTEETQYF. The CDR3 DNA is TGTGCCAGCAGCTTAGATGGGACAGAGGAGACCCAGTACTTC.

This clone was seen once. The chain recombines TRBV7-6 with TRBJ1-3; possible D gene TRBD1, 5 bases. This CDR3 contains 15 residues. Germline CDR1 and CDR2: SGHVS and FNYEAQ. The V and J ends lost 5 bases and 0 bases respectively, with 11 bases between them. The CDR3 DNA reads as TGTGCCAGCAGCATACAGGCTAGCTCTGGAAACACCATATATTTT. Protein sequence: CASSIQASSGNTIYF.

The chain is built from TRBV5-1 and TRBJ2-1; 12 bases align to TRBD2. V shed 2 bases and J 1 base; nucleotides not matched to a gene: 7. This CDR3 spans 18 amino acids. Germline V gene sequence: CDR1 SGHRS, CDR2 YFSETQ. The CDR3: CASSFLTSGRGSYNEQFF. CDR3 DNA sequence: TGCGCCAGCAGCTTCCTGACTAGCGGGAGAGGTTCCTACAATGAGCAGTTCTTC. Complete variable domain (other parts from reference TRBV5-1 and TRBJ2-1): KAGVTQTPRYLIKTRGQQVTLSCSPISGHRSVSWYQQTPGQGLQFLFEYFSETQRNKGNFPGRFSGRQFSNSRSEMNVSTLELGDSALYLCASSFLTSGRGSYNEQFFGPGTRLTVL.

The V and J genes are TRBV14 and TRBJ2-1; 12 nucleotides agree with TRBD2. CDR3 length equals 17 residues. CDR1 is SGHDN, CDR2 FVKESK, per germline. Losses at the gene ends were 4 bases for V and 6 bases for J; bases not matched to a gene: 10. CDR3 in DNA: TGTGCCAGCAGCCCGCCCCCTAGCGGGAGGGGGCCCAATGAGCAGTTCTTC. This gives the protein CASSPPPSGRGPNEQFF.

This clone was observed a handful of times. This chain uses TRBV4-1 with TRBJ2-7; D might be TRBD2 (5 bases). Between the trimmed V and J ends, which lost 1 base and 0 bases, there was a span of 13 bases. In germline, CDR1 is MGHRA, CDR2 YSYEKL. This CDR3 spans 16 amino acids. CDR3 nucleotides: TGCGCCAGCAGCCAAGGCAGACTACCCTTCTCCTACGAGCAGTACTTC. Protein sequence: CASSQGRLPFSYEQYF.

In this sample, this clone turned up a few times. This chain joins TRBV5-6 and TRBJ2-3; D may be TRBD2 (6 bases). The germline V gene has CDR1 SGHDT and CDR2 YYEEEE. The length of the CDR3 is 13 residues. V lost 0 bases to trimming and J lost 9 bases, with 11 bases between them. CDR3 sequence (DNA): TGTGCCAGCAGCTTGGAACTAGCTGGCACGCAGTATTTT. Translated, it gives CASSLELAGTQYF.